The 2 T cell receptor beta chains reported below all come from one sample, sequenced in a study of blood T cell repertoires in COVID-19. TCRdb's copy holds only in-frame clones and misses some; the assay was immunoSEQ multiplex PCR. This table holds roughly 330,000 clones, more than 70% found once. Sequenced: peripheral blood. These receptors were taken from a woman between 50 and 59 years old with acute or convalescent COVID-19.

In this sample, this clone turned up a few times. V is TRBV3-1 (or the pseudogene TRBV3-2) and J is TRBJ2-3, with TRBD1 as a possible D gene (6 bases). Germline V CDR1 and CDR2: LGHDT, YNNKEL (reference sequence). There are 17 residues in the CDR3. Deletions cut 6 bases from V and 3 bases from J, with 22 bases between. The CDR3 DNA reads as TGTGCCAGCAGTCTCTCGGGCGGGCCCCAGGGGACAGATACGCAGTATTTT. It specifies CASSLSGGPQGTDTQYF.

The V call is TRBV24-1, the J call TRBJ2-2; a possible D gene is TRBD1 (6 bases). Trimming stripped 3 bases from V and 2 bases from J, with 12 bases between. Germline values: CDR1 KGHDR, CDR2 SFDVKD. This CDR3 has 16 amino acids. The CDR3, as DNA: TGTGCCACCAGTGATCCCTCACAGGGAAACACCGGGGAGCTGTTTTTT. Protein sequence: CATSDPSQGNTGELFF.